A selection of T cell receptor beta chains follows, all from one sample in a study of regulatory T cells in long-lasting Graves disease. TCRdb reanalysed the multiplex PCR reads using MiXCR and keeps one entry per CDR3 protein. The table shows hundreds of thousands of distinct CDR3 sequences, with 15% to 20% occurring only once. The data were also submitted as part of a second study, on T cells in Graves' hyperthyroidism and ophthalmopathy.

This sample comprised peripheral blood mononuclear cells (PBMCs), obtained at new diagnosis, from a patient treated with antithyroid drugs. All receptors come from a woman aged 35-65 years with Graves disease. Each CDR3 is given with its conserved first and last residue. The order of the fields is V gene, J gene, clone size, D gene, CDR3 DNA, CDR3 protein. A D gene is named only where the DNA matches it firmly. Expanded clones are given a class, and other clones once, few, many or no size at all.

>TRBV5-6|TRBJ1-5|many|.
TGTGCCAAACTAATGCCCCAGGGTGCCCTCAGGGCCCAGCATTTT
CAKLMPQGALRAQHF
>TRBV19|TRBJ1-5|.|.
TGTGCCAGTAGAGCGGGGGGGGGACGTAGCAATCAGCCCCAGCATTTT
CASRAGGGRSNQPQHF
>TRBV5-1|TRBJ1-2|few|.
TGCGCCAGCAGCTTGGATTTGTCGGGGGGCGCAGGTGGCTACACCTTC
CASSLDLSGGAGGYTF
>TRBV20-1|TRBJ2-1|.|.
TGCAGTGCTAGAGATCGGAGGGGGGCCTCGTATTACAATGAGCAGTTCTTC
CSARDRRGASYYNEQFF
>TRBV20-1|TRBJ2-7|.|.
TGCAGTGCTAGGGACCTCAACTACGAGCAGTACTTC
CSARDLNYEQYF
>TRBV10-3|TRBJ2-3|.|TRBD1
TGTGCCATCAAGCAGGGGGCGTATGATACGCAGTATTTT
CAIKQGAYDTQYF
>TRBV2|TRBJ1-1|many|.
TGTGCCACCGGACAGCGGGGTGAGAATGAAGCTTTCTTT
CATGQRGENEAFF
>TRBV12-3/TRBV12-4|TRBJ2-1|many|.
TGTGCCAGCAGTCTCCAGGGAGGATACCCATACAATGAGCAGTTCTTC
CASSLQGGYPYNEQFF
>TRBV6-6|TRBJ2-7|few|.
TGTGCCAGCAGTTACTCGAGGCGGCAGGTGGGCGAGCAGTACTTC
CASSYSRRQVGEQYF
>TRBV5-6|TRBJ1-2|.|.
TGTGCCAGCAGCTTGGAATACTATGGCTACACCTTC
CASSLEYYGYTF
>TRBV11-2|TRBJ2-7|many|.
TGTGCCAGCAGCCAAGAAACAGTGGGAGAGCAGTACTTC
CASSQETVGEQYF
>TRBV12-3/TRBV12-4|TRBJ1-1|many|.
TGTGCCAGCAACCGGGGTATCACTGAAGCTTTCTTT
CASNRGITEAFF
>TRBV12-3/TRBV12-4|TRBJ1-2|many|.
TGTGCCAGCAGTCGGAGACAGCCTCACTATGGCTACACCTTC
CASSRRQPHYGYTF
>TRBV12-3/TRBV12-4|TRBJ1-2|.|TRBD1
TGTGCCAGCTCGATCGGCGGGACAGGCCCCTATGGCTACACCTTC
CASSIGGTGPYGYTF
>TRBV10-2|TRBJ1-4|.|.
TGCGCCAGCAGTGAGGGACGTTTTGTTAGTGCAACTAATGAAAAACTGTTTTTT
CASSEGRFVSATNEKLFF
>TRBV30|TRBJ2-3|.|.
TGTGCCTGGAGCTGGGGGAGTGGCACAGATACGCAGTATTTT
CAWSWGSGTDTQYF
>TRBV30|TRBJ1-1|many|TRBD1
TGTGCCTGGTCCACAGGGGCTTCGACTTTCTTT
CAWSTGASTFF
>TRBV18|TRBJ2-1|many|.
TGTGCCAGCTCACCCGCAAGAAATGAGCAGTTCTTC
CASSPARNEQFF
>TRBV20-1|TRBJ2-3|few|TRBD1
TGCAGTGCTAGAGATCGGGACAGACCTAGCACAGATACGCAGTATTTT
CSARDRDRPSTDTQYF
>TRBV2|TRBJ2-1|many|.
TGTGCCAGCAGTGACTTGGTGGAGGGAGCGGGTGAGCAGTTCTTC
CASSDLVEGAGEQFF
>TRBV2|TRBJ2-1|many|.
TGTGCCAGCAGTACCGGGCAGGGGCGAAACAATGAGCAGTTCTTC
CASSTGQGRNNEQFF
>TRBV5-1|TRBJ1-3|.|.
TGCGCCAGCAGCTCCGGAGGAAGCATCTACTCTGGAAACACCATATATTTT
CASSSGGSIYSGNTIYF
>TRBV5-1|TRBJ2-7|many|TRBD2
TGCGCCAGCAGCCCTTGGGGGGGGGACTCCTACGAGCAGTACTTC
CASSPWGGDSYEQYF
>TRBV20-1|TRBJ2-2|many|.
TGCAGTGCTAGAGTCCCCGGCAGGACGAACACCGGGGAGCTGTTTTTT
CSARVPGRTNTGELFF
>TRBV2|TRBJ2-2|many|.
TGTGCCAGCTCGCGGTCAGGGCGATCCGGAGGGACCGGGGAGCTGTTTTTT
CASSRSGRSGGTGELFF
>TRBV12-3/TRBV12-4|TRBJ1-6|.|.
TGTGCCAGCAGTTTACAGGGTTATTCACCCCTCCACTTT
CASSLQGYSPLHF
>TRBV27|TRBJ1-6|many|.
TGTGCCAGCAGCACTGGATCGAATAATTCACCCCTCCACTTT
CASSTGSNNSPLHF
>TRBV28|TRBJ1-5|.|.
TGTGCCAGCAGTTTACCCTCAGGGGGCAATCAGCCCCAGCATTTT
CASSLPSGGNQPQHF
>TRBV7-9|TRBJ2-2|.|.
TGTGCCAGCAGCTTAGCCCCCCAACCCGGGGAGCTGTTTTTT
CASSLAPQPGELFF